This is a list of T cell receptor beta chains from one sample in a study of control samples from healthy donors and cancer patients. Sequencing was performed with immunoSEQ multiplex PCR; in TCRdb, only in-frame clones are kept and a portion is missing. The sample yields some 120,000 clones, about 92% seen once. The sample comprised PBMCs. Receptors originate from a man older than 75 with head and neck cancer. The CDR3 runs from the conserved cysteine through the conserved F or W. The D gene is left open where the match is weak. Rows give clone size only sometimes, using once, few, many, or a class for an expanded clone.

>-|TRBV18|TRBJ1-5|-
CASSRDQGTSNQPQHF
TGTGCCAGCTCACGGGATCAGGGGACAAGCAATCAGCCCCAGCATTTT
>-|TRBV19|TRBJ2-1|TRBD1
CASSPGQGNNEQFF
TGTGCCAGTAGTCCGGGACAGGGGAACAATGAGCAGTTCTTC
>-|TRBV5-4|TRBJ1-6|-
CASSTLAGSNSPLHF
TGTGCCAGCAGCACCTTGGCGGGCTCTAATTCACCCCTCCACTTT
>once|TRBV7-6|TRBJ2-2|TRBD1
CASSLVTGAPNTGELFF
TGTGCCAGCAGCTTAGTCACAGGGGCCCCGAACACCGGGGAGCTGTTTTTT
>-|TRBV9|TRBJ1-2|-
CASSVEGFGYGYTF
TGTGCCAGCAGCGTAGAAGGTTTTGGATATGGCTACACCTTC
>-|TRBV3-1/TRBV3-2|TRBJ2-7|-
CASSHTGIRHYEQYF
TGTGCCAGCAGCCATACCGGGATTAGACATTACGAGCAGTACTTC
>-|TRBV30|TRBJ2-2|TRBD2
CAWTTSGNTGELFF
TGTGCCTGGACCACTAGCGGAAACACCGGGGAGCTGTTTTTT
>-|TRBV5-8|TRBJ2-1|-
CASSFRVPGHNEQFF
TGTGCCAGCAGCTTCCGGGTCCCTGGGCACAATGAGCAGTTCTTC
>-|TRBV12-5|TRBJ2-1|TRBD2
CASGLRIGGRENNEQFF
TGTGCTAGTGGTTTGAGAATAGGCGGGAGGGAGAACAATGAGCAGTTCTTC
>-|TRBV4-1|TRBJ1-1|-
CASSQDWRQNTEAFF
TGCGCCAGCAGCCAAGATTGGCGGCAAAACACTGAAGCTTTCTTT
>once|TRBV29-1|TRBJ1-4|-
CSVEAPAGGEKLFF
TGCAGCGTTGAAGCGCCCGCCGGCGGTGAAAAACTGTTTTTT
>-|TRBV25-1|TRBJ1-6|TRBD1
CASSALGQSDSPLHF
TGTGCCAGCAGTGCGCTGGGACAGTCCGATTCACCCCTCCACTTT
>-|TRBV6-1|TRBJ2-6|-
CASSETPRAGANVLTF
TGTGCCAGCAGTGAAACTCCCCGGGCTGGGGCCAACGTCCTGACTTTC
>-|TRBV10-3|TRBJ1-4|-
CAISGGRNEKLFF
TGTGCCATCAGCGGGGGCCGCAATGAAAAACTGTTTTTT
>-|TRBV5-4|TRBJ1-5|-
CASSPSGSDQPQHF
TGTGCCAGCAGCCCATCAGGGTCGGATCAGCCCCAGCATTTT
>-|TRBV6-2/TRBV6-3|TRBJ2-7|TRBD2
CASSPGGSGEQYF
TGTGCCAGCAGTCCGGGGGGGTCGGGCGAGCAGTACTTC
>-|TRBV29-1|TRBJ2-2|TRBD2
CSVASSGSVGELFF
TGCAGCGTTGCTTCTAGCGGGAGTGTCGGGGAGCTGTTTTTT
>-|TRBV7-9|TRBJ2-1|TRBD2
CASSNGGSSYNEQFF
TGTGCCAGCAGCAACGGGGGGAGCTCCTACAATGAGCAGTTCTTC
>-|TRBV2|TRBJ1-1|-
CASTLGGGVNTEAFF
TGTGCCAGCACCCTCGGGGGAGGGGTAAACACTGAAGCTTTCTTT
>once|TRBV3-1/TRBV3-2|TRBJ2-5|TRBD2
CASSQDKTSSETQYF
TGTGCCAGCAGCCAAGATAAGACTAGCTCAGAGACCCAGTACTTC
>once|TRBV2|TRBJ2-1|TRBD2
CASSEGLAGVTSYNEQFF
TGTGCCAGCAGTGAGGGACTAGCGGGAGTAACCTCCTACAATGAGCAGTTCTTC
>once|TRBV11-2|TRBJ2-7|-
CASSLGSYEQYF
TGTGCCAGCAGCTTAGGGTCCTACGAGCAGTACTTC
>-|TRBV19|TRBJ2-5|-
CASSIGSLVQGAETQYF
TGTGCCAGTAGTATAGGAAGTTTGGTACAGGGAGCAGAGACCCAGTACTTC
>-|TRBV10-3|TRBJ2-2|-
CAIGGTPNTGELFF
TGTGCCATCGGGGGGACACCGAACACCGGGGAGCTGTTTTTT
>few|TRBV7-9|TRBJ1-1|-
CASSLENTEAFF
TGTGCCAGCAGCTTAGAAAACACTGAAGCTTTCTTT
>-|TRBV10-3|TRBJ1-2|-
CAISETGGVYGYTF
TGTGCCATCAGTGAGACGGGGGGGGTCTATGGCTACACCTTC
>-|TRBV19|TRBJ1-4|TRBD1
CASSPGTGKTANEKLFF
TGTGCCAGTAGCCCCGGGACAGGGAAGACGGCTAATGAAAAACTGTTTTTT
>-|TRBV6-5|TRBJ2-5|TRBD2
CASKPVREMETQYF
TGTGCCAGCAAACCCGTGCGGGAGATGGAGACCCAGTACTTC
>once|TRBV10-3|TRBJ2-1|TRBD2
CAISESTSGGNNNEQFF
TGTGCCATCAGTGAGTCGACTAGCGGGGGGAATAACAATGAGCAGTTCTTC
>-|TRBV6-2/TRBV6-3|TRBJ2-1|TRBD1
CASSTRDRVKGSNEQFF
TGTGCCAGCAGTACCCGGGACAGGGTAAAAGGTAGCAATGAGCAGTTCTTC
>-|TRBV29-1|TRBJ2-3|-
CSAPGSGTDTQYF
TGCAGCGCACCGGGATCCGGCACAGATACGCAGTATTTT
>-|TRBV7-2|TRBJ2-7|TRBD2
CASSPVRGGSSYEQYF
TGTGCCAGCAGCCCAGTGAGGGGAGGGAGCTCCTACGAGCAGTACTTC
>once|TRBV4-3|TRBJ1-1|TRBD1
CASSQDRPGQGAVMGAFF
TGCGCCAGCAGCCAAGATAGGCCGGGACAGGGGGCGGTGATGGGAGCTTTCTTT
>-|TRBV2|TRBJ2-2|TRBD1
CASRSGTGPTGELFF
TGTGCCAGCAGATCCGGGACAGGACCCACCGGGGAGCTGTTTTTT
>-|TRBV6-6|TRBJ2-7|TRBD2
CASTGTSGVYEQYF
TGTGCCAGCACCGGGACTAGCGGGGTCTACGAGCAGTACTTC
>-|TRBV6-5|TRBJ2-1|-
CASSYSGGPNEQFF
TGTGCCAGCAGTTACTCGGGGGGTCCAAATGAGCAGTTCTTC
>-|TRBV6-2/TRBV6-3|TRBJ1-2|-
CASSSHVMDKDIRNGYTF
TGTGCCAGCAGTTCCCACGTTATGGACAAGGACATCAGGAATGGCTACACCTTC
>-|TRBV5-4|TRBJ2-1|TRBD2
CASSTGLAGGLGQFF
TGTGCCAGCAGCACGGGACTAGCGGGAGGGCTGGGGCAGTTCTTC
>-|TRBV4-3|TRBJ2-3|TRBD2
CASSQLSGAGGTQYF
TGCGCCAGCAGCCAACTTAGCGGGGCCGGGGGGACGCAGTATTTT
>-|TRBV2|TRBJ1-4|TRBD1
CASFGGGWSEKLFF
TGTGCCAGCTTCGGAGGGGGCTGGAGTGAAAAACTGTTTTTT
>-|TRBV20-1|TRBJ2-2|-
CSASTPGELFF
TGCAGTGCTAGTACCCCCGGGGAGCTGTTTTTT
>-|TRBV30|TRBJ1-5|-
CAWGGGGDQPQHF
TGTGCCTGGGGAGGGGGGGGAGATCAGCCCCAGCATTTT
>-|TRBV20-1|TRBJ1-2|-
CSASPGSIDGYTF
TGCAGTGCTAGTCCAGGATCTATAGATGGCTACACCTTC
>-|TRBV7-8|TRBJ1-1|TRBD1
CASSQDRVRGFPWDTEAFF
TGTGCCAGCAGCCAGGACAGGGTGAGAGGTTTCCCTTGGGACACTGAAGCTTTCTTT
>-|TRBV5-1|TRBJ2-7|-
CASSTGHFYEQYF
TGCGCCAGCAGCACGGGACATTTCTACGAGCAGTACTTC
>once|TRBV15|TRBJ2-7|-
CATRAGTAVTREYF
TGTGCCACCAGAGCCGGGACGGCCGTAACGAGGGAGTACTTC
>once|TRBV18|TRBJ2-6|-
CASSPAITGKNSGANVLTF
TGTGCCAGCTCACCAGCTATAACAGGAAAAAACTCTGGGGCCAACGTCCTGACTTTC
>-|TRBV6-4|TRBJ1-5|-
CASSSDGSNQPQHF
TGTGCCAGCAGTTCAGACGGTAGCAATCAGCCCCAGCATTTT